The clone carrying this T cell receptor beta chain was seen a few times. Antigen unknown. TCR beta CDR3 region amplification was performed from RNA transcripts. The study used the HTBI primer set for a first-round RT-PCR of the TCR CDR3. TCRdb re-called the multiplex PCR reads with MiXCR, one entry per CDR3 protein. Of over 650,000 distinct CDR3 sequences in the sample, 16% were seen once. Trimming took off 9 bases at V and 4 bases at J, with 6 bases between the two ends. The CDR3 extends over 10 amino acids. Exclusions: uncontrolled infection, other autoimmune disease, pregnancy, lactation. Orbital computed tomography and thyroid ultrasound, together with serum TRAb and thyroxine and clinical symptoms, were used for diagnoses. The source of the sample is a study of T cells in Graves' hyperthyroidism and ophthalmopathy. Study overall: It was at initial diagnosis, before any treatment, that peripheral blood was collected. Study-level results: The blood repertoire included most of the expanded thyroid clonotypes above 0.001.

The sequenced material came from blood. This clonotype originated in a man in his late teens or twenties with Graves' hyperthyroidism. The chain carries TRBV12-3 or TRBV12-4 and TRBJ1-2, with TRBD1 as a possible D gene (6 bases). This CDR3 is CARDSYGYTF. CDR3 DNA sequence: TGTGCCAGGGACAGCTATGGCTACACCTTC.